This T cell receptor (beta chain) was documented in a study of blood T cell repertoires in COVID-19 (dated by TCRdb to the early 2020s). In the study overall: Samples from collaborators originated in the United States, Italy and Spain and spanned both the acute and convalescent phases of COVID-19. Sample metadata almost always included a de-identified subject ID, COVID-19 status, age in years and sex. Where available, HLA class I and class II types were taken from metadata supplied by the sample provider and were not determined by assay-based typing. The prospective study material was composed of cDNA or gDNA derived from T cells, B-cell-depleted T cells, or PBMCs. Deeply sampled blood TCRbeta repertoires from subjects exposed to, actively infected with, or recovered from COVID-19 were included in the dataset. The repertoires were released in a freely available public database meant as a resource for research on the immune response to SARS-CoV-2. The samples were drawn from two sources: the first 160 participants of the ongoing ImmuneRACE study, and over 1,000 subjects contributed by 6 global collaborators. Broader findings and caveats from the paper: The amount of clinical and demographic metadata varied by source and participant and was provided uncurated.

Collaborating institutions collected whole blood in K2EDTA tubes following their own protocols. For TCRbeta analysis, collaborators shipped samples in one of three forms: frozen whole blood, isolated PBMCs, or DNA extracted from either of those sample types. The immunoSEQ Assay, a bias-controlled multiplex PCR, was used to amplify TCRbeta CDR3 regions from genomic DNA. Concerning the study's data processing: Nucleated cell counts per sample were estimated from amplification of reference gene primers within the assay. To quantify the absolute abundance of each unique TCRbeta CDR3 rearrangement, sequence reads were collapsed and filtered. For each sample, productive Simpson clonality was calculated by taking the square root of Simpson's diversity index across productive rearrangements. TCRdb stores this immuneACCESS table with in-frame sequences only. Part of the clones is absent; in the studies checked, under half of the shortfall reflects unresolved V genes, and no reason is known for the rest. V and J calls and clone size are copied from that table; D and trimming were computed from the DNA. In all, the sample holds 400,000 to 450,000 clones, and about nine tenths of those were seen once. Of the sample, 1.4% falls within the top ten clones.

The CDR3 covers 15 residues, taking in both the cysteine and the phenylalanine. Left in the record is the CDR3 DNA by itself, 45 bases read in frame from the first base. Per the germline V gene (reference sequence), LGHDT is the CDR1 and YNNKEL is the CDR2. V is trimmed back by 0 bases and J by 4 bases, and the junction contains 5 bases that no gene match accounts for. Regarding this clone: Its antigen remains unidentified. No clone much larger than this one lies a single base away; base qualities are absent.

The chain links TRBV3-1 (or the pseudogene TRBV3-2) with TRBJ1-2; 7 nucleotides in the junction match TRBD1. The source is a woman aged 25 to 39 with active or convalescent COVID-19. The sequenced sample consisted of peripheral blood. The CDR3 corresponds to CASSQDLGQIYGYTF. The DNA is as follows: TGTGCCAGCAGCCAAGATTTGGGACAGATCTATGGCTACACCTTC.